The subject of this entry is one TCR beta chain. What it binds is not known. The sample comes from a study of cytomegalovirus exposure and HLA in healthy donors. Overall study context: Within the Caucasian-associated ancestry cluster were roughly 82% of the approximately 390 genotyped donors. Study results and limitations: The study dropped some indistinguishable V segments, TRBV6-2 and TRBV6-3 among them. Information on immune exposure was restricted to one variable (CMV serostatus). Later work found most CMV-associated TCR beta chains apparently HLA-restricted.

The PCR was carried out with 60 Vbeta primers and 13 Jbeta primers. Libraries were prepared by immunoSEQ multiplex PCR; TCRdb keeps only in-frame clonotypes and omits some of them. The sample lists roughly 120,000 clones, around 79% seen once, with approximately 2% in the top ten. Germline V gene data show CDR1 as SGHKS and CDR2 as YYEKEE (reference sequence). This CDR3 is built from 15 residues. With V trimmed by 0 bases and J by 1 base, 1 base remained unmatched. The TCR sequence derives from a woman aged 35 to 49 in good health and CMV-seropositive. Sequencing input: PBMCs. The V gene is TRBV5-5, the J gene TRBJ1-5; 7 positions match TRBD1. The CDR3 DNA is TGTGCCAGCAGCTTGGCGGACAGGAGCAATCAGCCCCAGCATTTT. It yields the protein CASSLADRSNQPQHF.